What follows are 27 T cell receptor beta chains derived from one specimen sequenced in a study of blood T cells in healthy people across ages. A second PCR of roughly 7 to 11 cycles used a sample-barcoded 5' primer and a J-beta primer mix. TCRdb analysed the 5' RACE reads with MiXCR anew, one entry per CDR3 protein. The sample carries over 1,200,000 distinct CDR3 sequences, around 59% recorded once. Specimen: blood. All receptors derive from a young man in good health.

The table lists this clonotype with a count of one. The CDR3 DNA is TGTGCCAGCAGCTTCGGGGGGTGGTACACCGGGGAGCTGTTTTTT. Its protein product is CASSFGGWYTGELFF. The V and J genes are TRBV7-2 and TRBJ2-2; 7 bases fit TRBD2. The CDR3 is 15 residues long. V trimming: 3 bases; J trimming: 3 bases; junction bases outside the gene matches: 4. The germline V gene encodes CDR1 SGHTA and CDR2 FQGNSA.

The rearrangement joins TRBV20-1 to TRBJ2-7; a possible D gene is TRBD1 (6 bases). Trimming stripped 8 bases from V and 0 bases from J, with 11 bases between. Germline CDR1 DFQATT, CDR2 SNEGSKA (reference sequence). This CDR3 has 12 residues. CDR3 protein: CSIRDTSYEQYF. CDR3 sequence (DNA): TGCAGTATCCGGGACACCTCCTACGAGCAGTACTTC.

This CDR3 reads CASLSLTGAGEDTQYF. CDR3 in DNA: TGTGCCAGCCTCTCCCTGACAGGGGCCGGGGAGGATACGCAGTATTTT. The chain joins TRBV12-3 or TRBV12-4 to TRBJ2-3, with 8 bases that match TRBD1. The junction had 16 bases not matched to a gene; V was cut back by 8 bases and J by 6 bases. This CDR3 region has 16 residues.

The chain combines TRBV3-1 with TRBJ2-5; D might be TRBD2 (6 bases). The DNA end is more similar to TRBJ2-7, so the J call may be wrong. The CDR3 loop spans 14 amino acids. Germline V CDR1 and CDR2: LGHDT, YNNKEL (reference sequence). CDR3 bases: TGTGCCAGCAGCCAGCGGGGACGGAGGTACGAGCAGTACTTC. It codes for CASSQRGRRYEQYF.

This clonotype showed up just a few times. This chain connects TRBV20-1 to TRBJ1-4; D remains unclear. V lost 2 bases and J lost 8, with 9 bases in between. CDR1 is DFQATT, CDR2 SNEGSKA, per germline (reference sequence). The CDR3 spans 12 residues. In DNA, the CDR3 is TGCAGTGCTAGATCAAGTGCCGAAAAACTGTTTTTT. It is translated as CSARSSAEKLFF.

The genes are TRBV4-1 and TRBJ2-1; the D gene is possibly TRBD2 (5 bases). This CDR3 contains 14 residues. Trimming took off 0 bases at V and 2 bases at J, with 5 bases between the two ends. Germline values: CDR1 MGHRA, CDR2 YSYEKL. The CDR3 here is CASSQEEAYNEQFF. CDR3 bases: TGCGCCAGCAGCCAAGAGGAGGCCTACAATGAGCAGTTCTTC.

This chain uses TRBV4-2 with TRBJ2-3; no clear D gene. V gave up 0 bases and J gave up 5 bases, with 15 bases separating them. Germline-derived CDR1 and CDR2 are LGHNA and YNFKEQ. This CDR3 region has 16 residues. The CDR3 DNA reads as TGTGCCAGCAGCCAAGATCGAGAGGCTCTCGGAGATACGCAGTATTTT. Amino acid sequence: CASSQDREALGDTQYF.

This clonotype was detected a few times. One end of the junction is discordant with germline, which a read error may explain. In DNA form, the CDR3 reads TGTGCTAGCAGCTTAGACCACAGGATAGCCAAAAACATTCAGTACTTC. Its protein product is CASSLDHRIAKNIQYF. The chain is built from TRBV7-7 and TRBJ2-4, with D possibly TRBD1 on 5 matching bases. This CDR3 contains 16 residues. Germline V gene lookup returns CDR1 SSHAT and CDR2 FNYEAQ (reference sequence).

The rearrangement joins TRBV28 to TRBJ2-3, with D tentatively TRBD1 (5 bases). Germline V gene lookup returns CDR1 MDHEN and CDR2 SYDVKM. The CDR3 is 14 residues long. Trimming removed 6 bases from V and 6 bases from J, with 16 bases in between. CDR3 sequence reads: CASRARRGGDTQYF. The CDR3 coding sequence is TGTGCCAGCAGGGCCCGAAGGGGCGGTGATACGCAGTATTTT.

This clonotype is a singleton in its sample. The chain couples TRBV2 to TRBJ2-4; tentative D call: TRBD1 (5 bases). The germline V and J ends were trimmed by 8 bases and 13 bases, with 15 bases remaining between them. CDR1 SNHLY and CDR2 FYNNEI come from the germline V gene. The CDR3 sequence is 11 residues long. The CDR3: CASEDKYGQYF. The CDR3 DNA is TGTGCCAGCGAGGACAAGTACGGGCAGTACTTC.

The chain employs TRBV2 and TRBJ2-7, with D tentatively TRBD1 or TRBD2 (5 bases each). Trimming removed 6 bases from V and 0 bases from J, with 12 bases in between. Germline V CDR1 and CDR2: SNHLY, FYNNEI. The CDR3 spans 14 residues. The CDR3 here is CASRSGTASYEQYF. The CDR3 nucleotides are TGTGCCAGCAGATCCGGGACGGCCTCCTACGAGCAGTACTTC.

The V and J genes are TRBV7-9 and TRBJ2-5; D assignment may be TRBD1 or TRBD2 (5 bases each). The CDR3 consists of 15 residues. Germline CDR1 is SEHNR and CDR2 is FQNEAQ (reference sequence). With 2 bases removed from V and 11 bases from J, the gap between germline ends came to 21 bases. CDR3 coding DNA: TGTGCCAGCAGCTTAAAGGGACGGACCACGGAGGAGCAGTACTTC. Translating it yields CASSLKGRTTEEQYF.

This clonotype appeared a few times. Compared with germline, one end of the junction differs, possibly owing to a read error. The chain has TRBV25-1 and TRBJ1-5; 7 bases match TRBD1. The CDR3 consists of 14 residues. Germline V gene sequence: CDR1 MGHDK, CDR2 SYGVNS. The CDR3 DNA is TGTGCTAGCAGTGATGGACAGGTGAATCAGCCCCAGCATTTT. Its protein is CASSDGQVNQPQHF. Filled out from reference TRBV25-1 and TRBJ1-5, the complete variable domain reads EADIYQTPRYLVIGTGKKITLECSQTMGHDKMYWYQQDPGMELHLIHYSYGVNSTEKGDLSSESTVSRIRTEHFPLTLESARPSHTSQYLCASSDGQVNQPQHFGDGTRLSIL.

The chain recombines TRBV29-1 with TRBJ2-7; 8 positions match TRBD2. V dropped 7 bases and J dropped 0; count of bases not matched to a gene: 5. The V gene's germline CDR1 is SQVTM and CDR2 ANQGSEA. The CDR3 is made up of 13 amino acids. The CDR3 coding sequence is TGCAGCGGGTCTACTAGCGGCTCCTACGAGCAGTACTTC. Translation gives CSGSTSGSYEQYF.

The CDR3 coding sequence is TGCGCCAGCAGCCAGGGGACGATCGAGGGCGAAGCTTTCTTT. Translation: CASSQGTIEGEAFF. The V and J genes are TRBV4-3 and TRBJ1-1; tentatively, D is TRBD1 (5 bases). This CDR3 is 14 amino acids long. Germline values: CDR1 LGHNA, CDR2 YSLEER. The V end was cut by 3 bases, the J end by 8 bases, with 16 bases between.

The chain is built from TRBV20-1 and TRBJ2-1, with a tentative D call TRBD2 (6 bases). Trimming removed 5 bases at V and 8 bases at J, with 16 bases between. Germline CDR1 DFQATT, CDR2 SNEGSKA (reference sequence). The CDR3 runs 13 residues. CDR3 loop: CSAPIGSLDEQFF. The CDR3 nucleotides are TGCAGTGCTCCGATCGGGAGCCTCGATGAGCAGTTCTTC.

This clonotype has only a few counts. The chain couples TRBV10-3 to TRBJ2-7; the D gene could be TRBD1 or TRBD2 (6 bases each). Germline V gene lookup returns CDR1 ENHRY and CDR2 SYGVKD. Trimming left V 4 bases short and J 6 bases short, with 22 bases between. The CDR3 extends over 16 amino acids. This chain's CDR3 is CAISAAFPGAQGEQYF. As DNA, the CDR3 is TGTGCCATCAGTGCAGCATTCCCGGGGGCGCAGGGCGAGCAGTACTTC.

This chain uses TRBV2 with TRBJ2-1, with 11 bases matching TRBD2. This CDR3 is built from 17 residues. Germline CDR1 reads SNHLY; CDR2 reads FYNNEI. With V trimmed by 6 bases and J by 0 bases, 7 bases remained unmatched. The DNA of the CDR3 is TGTGCCAGCAGATCACGACTAGCGGGAACCTCCTACAATGAGCAGTTCTTC. It specifies CASRSRLAGTSYNEQFF. The full variable domain, in which reference TRBV2 and TRBJ2-1 provide the parts outside the CDR3, is EPEVTQTPSHQVTQMGQEVILRCVPISNHLYFYWYRQILGQKVEFLVSFYNNEISEKSEIFDDQFSVERPDGSNFTLKIRSTKLEDSAMYFCASRSRLAGTSYNEQFFGPGTRLTVL.

With regard to this clonotype: A junction boundary mismatches the germline segment, possibly from a read error. V and J are TRBV27 and TRBJ2-7; 9 bases match TRBD2. Germline CDR1 and CDR2: MNHEY and SMNVEV (reference sequence). CDR3 length equals 15 residues. CDR3 bases: TGTGCCAGCAATTTAACCGGGACTAGCACCTACGAGCAGTACTTC. Its protein is CASNLTGTSTYEQYF.

This clonotype was detected a few times. The V and J genes are TRBV29-1 and TRBJ2-7; D is possibly TRBD1 (6 bases). The CDR3 contains 11 residues. Trimming pared 7 bases from V and 5 bases from J, leaving 12 bases between. Germline loops: CDR1 SQVTM, CDR2 ANQGSEA. The CDR3: CSGQVLDEQYF. CDR3 nucleotides: TGCAGCGGACAGGTACTGGACGAGCAGTACTTC.

CDR3 protein: CSASRGQGVTGELFF. The CDR3 DNA reads as TGCAGTGCTTCACGGGGTCAGGGGGTCACCGGGGAGCTGTTTTTT. The V and J genes are TRBV20-1 and TRBJ2-2, with 7 bases identical to TRBD1. This CDR3 has 15 residues. The V gene's germline CDR1 is DFQATT and CDR2 SNEGSKA (reference sequence). V lost 5 bases to trimming and J lost 4 bases; unmatched junction nucleotides: 10.

This clonotype was counted between two and nine times. The chain uses TRBV10-3 and TRBJ2-7, with D possibly TRBD2 on 6 matching bases. The V gene lost 0 bases and the J gene lost 4 bases, with 22 bases spanning the gap. The germline gives CDR1 ENHRY, CDR2 SYGVKD. The length of the CDR3 is 18 residues. The CDR3 reads CAISESTQRRAPAYEQYF. DNA of the CDR3: TGTGCCATCAGTGAGTCGACTCAGCGGAGGGCCCCTGCATACGAGCAGTACTTC.

This chain joins TRBV11-2 and TRBJ2-3, with D perhaps matching TRBD1 or TRBD2 (5 bases each). Germline lookup yields CDR1 SGHAT and CDR2 FQNNGV. V was shortened by 6 bases and J by 6 bases, with 19 bases between the two germline ends. This CDR3 region has 15 residues. The CDR3 protein is CASRPSGAGVDTQYF. DNA for the CDR3: TGTGCCAGCAGGCCCTCCGGGGCGGGTGTGGATACGCAGTATTTT. Together with reference TRBV11-2 and TRBJ2-3, the CDR3 gives the full variable domain: EAGVAQSPRYKIIEKRQSVAFWCNPISGHATLYWYQQILGQGPKLLIQFQNNGVVDDSQLPKDRFSAERLKGVDSTLKIQPAKLEDSAVYLCASRPSGAGVDTQYFGPGTRLTVL.

The chain employs TRBV5-1 and TRBJ2-7; D may be TRBD1 (5 bases). Trimming stripped 0 bases from V and 4 bases from J, with 14 bases between. Germline lookup yields CDR1 SGHRS and CDR2 YFSETQ. This CDR3 is 15 amino acids long. Here the CDR3 reads CASSLEGVSLYEQYF. The CDR3 nucleotides are TGCGCCAGCAGCTTGGAAGGGGTTAGTCTGTACGAGCAGTACTTC.

This sequence joins TRBV4-1 and TRBJ2-2; 10 nucleotides line up with TRBD2. The V gene's germline CDR1 is MGHRA and CDR2 YSYEKL. The CDR3 totals 15 residues. V was clipped by 5 bases and J by 1 base; unmatched bases: 1. The DNA for the CDR3 is TGCGCCAGCAGCGTAGCGGGGGGGAACACCGGGGAGCTGTTTTTT. The encoded protein is CASSVAGGNTGELFF.

The rearrangement joins TRBV29-1 to TRBJ2-7; TRBD2 aligns across 7 bases. J lost 6 bases, V lost 6 bases, and 8 bases had no gene match. CDR3 length equals 12 residues. Germline loops: CDR1 SQVTM, CDR2 ANQGSEA. In DNA form, the CDR3 reads TGCAGCGTATCGGGCGGGAGTTTCGAGCAGTACTTC. Translation: CSVSGGSFEQYF.

The rearrangement uses TRBV12-3 or TRBV12-4 and TRBJ2-5; D tentatively fits TRBD1 or TRBD2 (6 bases each). The tail of the sequence fits TRBJ2-7 better, so the J call may be wrong. CDR3 length equals 14 residues. This CDR3 reads CASRPGGGPYEQYF. Written as DNA, the CDR3 is TGTGCCAGCAGACCCGGAGGGGGGCCCTACGAGCAGTACTTC.